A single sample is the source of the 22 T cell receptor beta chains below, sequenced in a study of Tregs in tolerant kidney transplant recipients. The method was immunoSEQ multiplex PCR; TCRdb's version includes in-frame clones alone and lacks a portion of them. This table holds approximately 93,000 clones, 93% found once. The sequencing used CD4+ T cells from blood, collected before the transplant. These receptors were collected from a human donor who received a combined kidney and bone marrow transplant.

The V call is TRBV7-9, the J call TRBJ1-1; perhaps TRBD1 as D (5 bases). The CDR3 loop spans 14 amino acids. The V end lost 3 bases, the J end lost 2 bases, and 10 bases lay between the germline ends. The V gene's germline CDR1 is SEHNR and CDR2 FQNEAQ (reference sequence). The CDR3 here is CASSFDSHNTEAFF. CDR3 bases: TGTGCCAGCAGCTTCGACAGTCACAACACTGAAGCTTTCTTT.

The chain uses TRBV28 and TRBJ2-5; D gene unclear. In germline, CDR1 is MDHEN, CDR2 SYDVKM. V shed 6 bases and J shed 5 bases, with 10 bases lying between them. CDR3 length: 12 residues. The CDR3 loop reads CASSSLSETQYF. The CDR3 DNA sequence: TGTGCCAGCAGCTCTCTTTCGGAGACCCAGTACTTC.

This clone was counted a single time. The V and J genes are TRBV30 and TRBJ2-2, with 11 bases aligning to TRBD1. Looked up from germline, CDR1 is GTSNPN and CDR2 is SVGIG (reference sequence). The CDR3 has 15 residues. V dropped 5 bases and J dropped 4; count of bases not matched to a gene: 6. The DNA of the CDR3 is TGTGCCTGGGGGAGGACAGGGGGCACCACCGGGGAGCTGTTTTTT. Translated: CAWGRTGGTTGELFF.

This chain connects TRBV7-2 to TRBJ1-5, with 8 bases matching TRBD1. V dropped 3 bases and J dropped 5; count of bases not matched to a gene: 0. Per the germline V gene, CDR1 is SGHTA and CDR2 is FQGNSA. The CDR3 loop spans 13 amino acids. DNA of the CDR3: TGTGCCAGCAGCTTGACAGGGGATCAGCCCCAGCATTTT. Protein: CASSLTGDQPQHF.

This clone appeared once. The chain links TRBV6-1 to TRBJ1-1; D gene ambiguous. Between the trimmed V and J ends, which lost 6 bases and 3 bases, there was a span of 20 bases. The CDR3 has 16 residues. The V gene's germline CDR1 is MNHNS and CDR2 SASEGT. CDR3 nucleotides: TGTGCCAGCAGGGAAAACGGGATCCAACTCTACACTGAAGCTTTCTTT. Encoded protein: CASRENGIQLYTEAFF.

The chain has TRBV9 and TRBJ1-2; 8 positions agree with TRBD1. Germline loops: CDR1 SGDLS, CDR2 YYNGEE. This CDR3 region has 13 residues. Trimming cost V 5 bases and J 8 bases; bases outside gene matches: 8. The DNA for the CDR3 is TGTGCCAGCAGTCACACAGGGGGAAGCGGCTACACCTTC. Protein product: CASSHTGGSGYTF.

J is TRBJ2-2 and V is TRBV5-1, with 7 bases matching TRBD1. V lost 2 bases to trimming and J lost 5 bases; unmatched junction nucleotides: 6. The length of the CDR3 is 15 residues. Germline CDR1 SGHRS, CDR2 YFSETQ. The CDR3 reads CASSFEGARTGELFF. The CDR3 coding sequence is TGCGCCAGCAGCTTTGAGGGGGCGAGAACCGGGGAGCTGTTTTTT.

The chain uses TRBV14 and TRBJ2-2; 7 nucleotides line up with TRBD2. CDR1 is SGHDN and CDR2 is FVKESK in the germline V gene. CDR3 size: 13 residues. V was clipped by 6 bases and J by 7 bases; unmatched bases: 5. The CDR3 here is CASRALAVGELFF. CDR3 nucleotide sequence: TGTGCCAGCAGGGCGCTAGCGGTCGGGGAGCTGTTTTTT.

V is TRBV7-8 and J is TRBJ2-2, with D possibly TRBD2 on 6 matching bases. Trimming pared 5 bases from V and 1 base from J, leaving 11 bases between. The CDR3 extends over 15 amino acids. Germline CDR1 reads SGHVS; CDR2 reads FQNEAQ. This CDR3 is CASSPGDLNTGELFF. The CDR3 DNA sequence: TGTGCCAGCAGCCCGGGAGACTTGAACACCGGGGAGCTGTTTTTT.

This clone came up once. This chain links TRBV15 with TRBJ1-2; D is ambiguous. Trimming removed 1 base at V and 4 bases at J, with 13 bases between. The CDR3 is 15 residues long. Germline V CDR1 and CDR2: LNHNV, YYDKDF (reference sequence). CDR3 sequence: CATSRVPGSTYGYTF. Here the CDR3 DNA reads TGTGCCACCAGCAGAGTTCCAGGCTCTACCTATGGCTACACCTTC.

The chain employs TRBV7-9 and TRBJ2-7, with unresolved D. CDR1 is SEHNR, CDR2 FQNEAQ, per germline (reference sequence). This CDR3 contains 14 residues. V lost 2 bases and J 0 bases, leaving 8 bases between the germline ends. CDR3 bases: TGTGCCAGCAGCTTACACGGGTCCTCCTACGAGCAGTACTTC. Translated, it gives CASSLHGSSYEQYF.

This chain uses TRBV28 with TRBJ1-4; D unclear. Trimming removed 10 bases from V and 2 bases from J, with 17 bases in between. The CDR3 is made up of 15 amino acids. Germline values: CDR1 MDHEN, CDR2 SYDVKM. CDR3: CATLEGAATNEKLFF. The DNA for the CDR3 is TGTGCCACCCTGGAGGGAGCTGCGACTAATGAAAAACTGTTTTTT.

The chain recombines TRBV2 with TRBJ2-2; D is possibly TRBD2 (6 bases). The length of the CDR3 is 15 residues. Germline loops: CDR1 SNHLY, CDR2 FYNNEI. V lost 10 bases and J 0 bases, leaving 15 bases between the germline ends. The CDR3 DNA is TGTGCCACCGGGGCGGAGGGGTCGAACACCGGGGAGCTGTTTTTT. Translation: CATGAEGSNTGELFF.

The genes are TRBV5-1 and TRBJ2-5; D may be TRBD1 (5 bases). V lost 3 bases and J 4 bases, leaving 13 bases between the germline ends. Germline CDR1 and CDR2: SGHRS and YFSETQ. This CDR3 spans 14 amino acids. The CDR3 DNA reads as TGCGCCAGCAGCTCTGTAGGTGGGGCAGAGACCCAGTACTTC. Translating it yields CASSSVGGAETQYF.

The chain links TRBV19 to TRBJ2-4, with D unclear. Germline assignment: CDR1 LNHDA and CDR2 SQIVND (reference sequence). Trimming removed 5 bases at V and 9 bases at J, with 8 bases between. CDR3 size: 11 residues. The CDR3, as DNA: TGTGCCAGTAGTGTAACTTCCATTCAGTACTTC. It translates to CASSVTSIQYF.

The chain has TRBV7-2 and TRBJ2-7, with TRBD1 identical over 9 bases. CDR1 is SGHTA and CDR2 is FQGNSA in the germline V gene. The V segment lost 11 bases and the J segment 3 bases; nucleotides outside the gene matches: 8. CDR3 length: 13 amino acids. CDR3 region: CASGDRAFYEQYF. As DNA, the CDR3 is TGTGCCTCCGGGGACAGGGCATTCTACGAGCAGTACTTC.

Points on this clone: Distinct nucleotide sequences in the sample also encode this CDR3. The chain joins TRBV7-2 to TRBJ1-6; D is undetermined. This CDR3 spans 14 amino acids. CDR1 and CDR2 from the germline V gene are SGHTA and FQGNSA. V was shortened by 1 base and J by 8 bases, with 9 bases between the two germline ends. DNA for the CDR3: TGTGCCAGCAGCTTAGTGGTAGGAGATTCACCCCTCCACTTT. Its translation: CASSLVVGDSPLHF.

DNA of the CDR3: TGTGCCAGCAGCCTATCCATTCCTTTCTACGAGCAGTACTTC. Protein product: CASSLSIPFYEQYF. The chain employs TRBV7-9 and TRBJ2-7; D not certain. The CDR3 has 14 residues. V was cut by 5 bases and J by 3 bases, with 14 bases left in between. Germline CDR1 SEHNR, CDR2 FQNEAQ (reference sequence).

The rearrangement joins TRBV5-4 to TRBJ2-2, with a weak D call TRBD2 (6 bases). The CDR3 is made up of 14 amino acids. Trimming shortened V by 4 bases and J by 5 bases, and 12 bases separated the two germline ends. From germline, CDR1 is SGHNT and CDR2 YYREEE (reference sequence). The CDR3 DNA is TGTGCCAGCAGCCTCCCGGCGGGGACCGGGGAGCTGTTTTTT. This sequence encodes CASSLPAGTGELFF.

DNA for the CDR3: TGTGCCAGCAGGGGGAGTCGGGAGCAGTACTTC. This gives the protein CASRGSREQYF. V is TRBV7-8 and J is TRBJ2-7; tentative D call: TRBD2 (5 bases). Germline assignment: CDR1 SGHVS and CDR2 FQNEAQ. V lost 6 bases and J 7 bases, leaving 10 bases between the germline ends. CDR3 length: 11 residues.

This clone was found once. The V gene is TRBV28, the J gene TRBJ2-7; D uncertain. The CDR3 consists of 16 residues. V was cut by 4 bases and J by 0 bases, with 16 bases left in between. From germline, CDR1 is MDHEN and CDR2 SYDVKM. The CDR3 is CASSSSGSVSSYEQYF. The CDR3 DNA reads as TGTGCCAGCAGTTCGTCCGGGTCGGTGAGCTCCTACGAGCAGTACTTC.

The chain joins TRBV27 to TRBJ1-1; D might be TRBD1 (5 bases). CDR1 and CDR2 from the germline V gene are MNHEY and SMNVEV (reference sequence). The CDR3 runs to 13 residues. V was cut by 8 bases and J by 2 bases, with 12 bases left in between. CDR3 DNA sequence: TGTGCCAGCCCATCAGGGATAAACACTGAAGCTTTCTTT. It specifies CASPSGINTEAFF.